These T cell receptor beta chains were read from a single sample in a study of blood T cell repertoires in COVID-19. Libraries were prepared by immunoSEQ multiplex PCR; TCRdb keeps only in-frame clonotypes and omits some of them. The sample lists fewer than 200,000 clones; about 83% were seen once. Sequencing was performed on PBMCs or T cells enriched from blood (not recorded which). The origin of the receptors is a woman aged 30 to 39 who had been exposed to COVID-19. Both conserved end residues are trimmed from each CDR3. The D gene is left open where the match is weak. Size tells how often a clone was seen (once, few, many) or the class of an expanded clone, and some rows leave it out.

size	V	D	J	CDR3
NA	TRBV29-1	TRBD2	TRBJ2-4	SVSTSGGATKNIQY
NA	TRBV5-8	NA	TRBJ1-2	ASSLYGEDGYT
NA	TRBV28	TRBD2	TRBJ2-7	ASSPLGLAGGPDEQY
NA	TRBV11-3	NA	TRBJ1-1	ASSFMNTEAF
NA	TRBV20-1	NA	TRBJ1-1	SANDGGNTEAF
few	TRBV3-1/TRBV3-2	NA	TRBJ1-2	ASSQEPVYGYT
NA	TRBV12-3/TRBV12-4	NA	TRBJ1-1	ASSLARGTEAF
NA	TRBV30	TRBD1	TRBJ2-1	AWIGTGVSNEQF
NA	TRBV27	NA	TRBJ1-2	ASSLVGGTDDYGYT
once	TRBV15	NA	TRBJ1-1	ATSIRSRVTEAF
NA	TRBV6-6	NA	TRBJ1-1	ASRSPGTRNTEAF
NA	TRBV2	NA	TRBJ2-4	ASSEAKRNIQY
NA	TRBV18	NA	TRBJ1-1	ASSPIPTAGVAF
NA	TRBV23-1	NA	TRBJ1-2	ASSRHPFYGYT
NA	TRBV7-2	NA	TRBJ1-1	ASSPLGLDTEAF
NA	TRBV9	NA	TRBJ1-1	ASSVGRDMNTEAF